These 18 T cell receptor beta chains came from one sample sequenced in a study of blood T cells in healthy people across ages. Using a J-beta primer mix together with a sample-barcoded 5' primer, a second PCR was run for about 7 to 12 cycles. In TCRdb, the 5' RACE reads were re-called with MiXCR into one record per CDR3 protein. Of approximately 780,000 distinct CDR3 sequences in the sample, 25% to 30% were seen once. These data also formed part of another study, on T cells of mothers and their children.

The sequencing sample was made of blood. The receptors stem from a boy aged 5-17 years in good health.

This clonotype has a handful of counts. The CDR3 region is CASSELTKLFF. The CDR3 DNA reads TGTGCCAGCAGTGAATTAACCAAACTGTTTTTT. V is TRBV2 and J is TRBJ1-4; D is unresolved. The V gene lost 2 bases and the J gene lost 11 bases, with 6 bases spanning the gap. Germline V gene lookup returns CDR1 SNHLY and CDR2 FYNNEI. CDR3 size: 11 residues.

This clonotype was seen only a few times. The V gene is TRBV3-1, the J gene TRBJ2-7; tentatively, D is TRBD2 (5 bases). Germline V CDR1 and CDR2: LGHDT, YNNKEL (reference sequence). The CDR3 spans 15 residues. Between the trimmed V and J ends, which lost 2 bases and 2 bases, there was a span of 13 bases. CDR3 bases: TGTGCCAGCAGCCAAAGGCCGGGGTATCCCTACGAGCAGTACTTC. Translating it yields CASSQRPGYPYEQYF.

The chain carries TRBV6-1 and TRBJ2-5; D call uncertain. Germline V gene lookup returns CDR1 MNHNS and CDR2 SASEGT. The CDR3 contains 13 residues. V was cut by 4 bases and J by 1 base, with 7 bases left in between. The CDR3 DNA is TGTGCCAGCAGTGTGACCCGCCAAGAGACCCAGTACTTC. Amino acids: CASSVTRQETQYF.

Only a few counts were recorded for this clonotype. V gene TRBV5-1 combines with J gene TRBJ2-6; TRBD1 or TRBD2 may be the D gene (6 bases each). The germline V gene encodes CDR1 SGHRS and CDR2 YFSETQ. CDR3 length equals 17 residues. The ends were cut back, 3 bases at V and 0 bases at J, with 13 bases in the middle. The CDR3 spells CASSSWGAYSGANVLTF. For the CDR3, the DNA is TGCGCCAGCAGCTCGTGGGGGGCGTACTCTGGGGCCAACGTCCTGACTTTC. Together with reference TRBV5-1 and TRBJ2-6, the CDR3 gives the full variable domain: KAGVTQTPRYLIKTRGQQVTLSCSPISGHRSVSWYQQTPGQGLQFLFEYFSETQRNKGNFPGRFSGRQFSNSRSEMNVSTLELGDSALYLCASSSWGAYSGANVLTFGAGSRLTVL.

A few counts support this clonotype. The rearrangement joins TRBV6-1 to TRBJ2-7, with 8 bases aligning to TRBD1. With V trimmed by 2 bases and J by 5 bases, 5 bases remained unmatched. Germline V gene sequence: CDR1 MNHNS, CDR2 SASEGT. This CDR3 spans 14 amino acids. Here the CDR3 reads CASSEYGQGHEQYF. DNA of the CDR3: TGTGCCAGCAGTGAATATGGACAGGGCCACGAGCAGTACTTC.

V gene TRBV11-2 combines with J gene TRBJ2-4; tentatively, D is TRBD1 (7 bases). Deletions cut 7 bases from V and 1 base from J, with 20 bases between. CDR1 and CDR2 (germline): SGHAT, FQNNGV. The CDR3 runs to 17 residues. CDR3 loop: CASTRGDGNLAKNIQYF. The DNA of the CDR3 is TGTGCCAGCACCAGGGGGGATGGTAATCTCGCCAAAAACATTCAGTACTTC.

This chain links TRBV20-1 with TRBJ2-7, with D tentatively TRBD2 (5 bases). The CDR3 is made up of 13 amino acids. Germline CDR1 DFQATT, CDR2 SNEGSKA (reference sequence). V lost 0 bases, J lost 2 bases, and 8 bases lay in between. CDR3 sequence: CSARDPGTYEQYV. Written as DNA, the CDR3 is TGCAGTGCTAGAGATCCGGGAACCTACGAGCAGTACGTC.

A few counts support this clonotype. The chain carries TRBV12-3 or TRBV12-4 and TRBJ2-5; D unresolved. The CDR3 loop spans 14 amino acids. Trimming pared 3 bases from V and 2 bases from J, leaving 10 bases between. Here the CDR3 reads CASSFQTNQETQYF. The CDR3 DNA is TGTGCCAGCAGTTTTCAGACAAATCAAGAGACCCAGTACTTC.

This clonotype was detected only a few times. The CDR3 here is CASSLAGTGYEQYF. The CDR3 nucleotides are TGTGCCAGCAGCTTAGCCGGGACAGGGTACGAGCAGTACTTC. J is TRBJ2-7 and V is TRBV7-9, with TRBD1 matching over 9 bases. This CDR3 spans 14 amino acids. V gave up 0 bases and J gave up 4 bases; unmatched junction bases: 1. Germline assignment: CDR1 SEHNR and CDR2 FQNEAQ (reference sequence).

The V gene is TRBV5-8, the J gene TRBJ2-6; 9 bases fit TRBD1. The CDR3 spans 16 residues. The J segment lost 4 bases and the V segment lost 3 bases, leaving 5 bases of the junction unmatched. Germline CDR1 and CDR2: SGHTS and YDEGEE. The DNA of the CDR3 is TGTGCCAGCAGCTCGTGGACAGGGGCAGGGGCCAACGTCCTGACTTTC. Protein product: CASSSWTGAGANVLTF.

This rearrangement joins TRBV6-5 to TRBJ2-7; no reliable D call. This CDR3 is built from 15 residues. Trimming took off 2 bases at V and 3 bases at J, with 14 bases between the two ends. Germline CDR1 is MNHEY and CDR2 is SVGAGI. This chain's CDR3 is CASSYPSSVGYEQYF. The DNA of the CDR3 is TGTGCCAGCAGTTACCCAAGCTCTGTGGGCTACGAGCAGTACTTC.

This clonotype was observed a few times. The chain is built from TRBV15 and TRBJ1-5; 9 nucleotides agree with TRBD1. The V gene's germline CDR1 is LNHNV and CDR2 YYDKDF (reference sequence). J lost 3 bases, V lost 5 bases, and 5 bases had no gene match. The CDR3 length is 15 residues. CDR3 loop: CATSLDRGNNQPQHF. CDR3 coding DNA: TGTGCCACCAGCTTGGACAGGGGAAACAATCAGCCCCAGCATTTT.

The V call is TRBV30, the J call TRBJ2-5, with D possibly matching TRBD1 (7 bases). V dropped 3 bases and J dropped 11 bases, with 16 bases sitting between them. CDR1 GTSNPN and CDR2 SVGIG come from the germline V gene (reference sequence). There are 12 residues in the CDR3. This chain's CDR3 is CAWSQNSGGQYF. The CDR3 nucleotides are TGTGCCTGGAGCCAAAACTCAGGGGGGCAGTACTTC.

This clonotype has a handful of counts. The genes are TRBV27 and TRBJ2-1; D might be TRBD1 (5 bases). V lost 5 bases and J lost 6, with 20 bases in between. The CDR3 covers 16 residues. CDR1 is MNHEY, CDR2 SMNVEV, per germline (reference sequence). CDR3 bases: TGTGCCAGCAGTGAGCTCACGACAGCTTTCCCCAATGAGCAGTTCTTC. This translates into CASSELTTAFPNEQFF.

This chain joins TRBV7-2 and TRBJ2-7; no firm D call. The germline V gene has CDR1 SGHTA and CDR2 FQGNSA. V dropped 5 bases and J dropped 0 bases, with 23 bases sitting between them. The CDR3 sequence is 18 residues long. The CDR3 is CASSPTGVERLSSYEQYF. The CDR3 coding sequence is TGTGCCAGCAGCCCAACGGGCGTGGAGCGCCTTAGCTCCTACGAGCAGTACTTC. The full variable domain, rest sourced from reference TRBV7-2 and TRBJ2-7, is GAGVSQSPSNKVTEKGKDVELRCDPISGHTALYWYRQSLGQGLEFLIYFQGNSAPDKSGLPSDRFSAERTGGSVSTLTIQRTQQEDSAVYLCASSPTGVERLSSYEQYFGPGTRLTVT.

V gene TRBV7-9 combines with J gene TRBJ2-1, with D unresolved. Trimming took 3 bases from V and 3 from J, leaving 6 bases between them. The CDR3 sequence is 13 residues long. Per the germline V gene, CDR1 is SEHNR and CDR2 is FQNEAQ (reference sequence). For the CDR3, the DNA is TGTGCCAGCAGCTTGCCCAACTACAATGAGCAGTTCTTC. It translates to CASSLPNYNEQFF.

This chain links TRBV29-1 with TRBJ2-3; maybe TRBD1 (6 bases). Trimming removed 6 bases at V and 7 bases at J, with 26 bases between. This CDR3 is built from 16 residues. CDR1 and CDR2 (germline): SQVTM, ANQGSEA. The DNA of the CDR3 is TGCAGCGTGGCCGGAACAGGGAATGGAGGTCAGAATACGCAGTATTTT. It specifies CSVAGTGNGGQNTQYF.

This clonotype was seen a handful of times. The chain links TRBV12-3 or TRBV12-4 to TRBJ2-4, with D possibly TRBD1 on 6 matching bases. V was trimmed by 4 bases and J by 9 bases, leaving 16 bases between them. The CDR3 sequence is 14 residues long. In DNA, the CDR3 is TGTGCCAGCAGTTGGACCGGGACAATCGGCATTCAGTACTTC. Translated: CASSWTGTIGIQYF.